The present T cell receptor beta chain was sequenced within a study of T cells in Graves' hyperthyroidism and ophthalmopathy (dated by TCRdb to the late 2010s). Study-wide context: Peripheral blood samples were taken at the time of initial diagnosis, prior to any treatment. To identify distinguishing TCR V-J signatures, a discovery cohort of 90 to 100 patients was used, comprising roughly 45 with Graves' ophthalmopathy and 57 with stable Graves' hyperthyroidism. Prospective prediction of ophthalmopathy was tested in an independent validation cohort consisting of roughly 19 hyperthyroidism patients and around 17 patients who later progressed to ophthalmopathy. The 100 or so discovery patients were divided at random into training and test sets in a 7:3 ratio. Thyroid tissue and blood T-cell repertoires from about 6 Graves' hyperthyroidism patients were also compared in the study. Once sampling was done, hyperthyroidism patients were given methimazole at a starting dose of 30 mg daily, whereas ophthalmopathy patients were given high-dose intravenous methylprednisolone. The paper reports TCR Vbeta CDR3 sequencing of 130 to 150 peripheral blood samples: over 40 ophthalmopathy, fewer than 85 hyperthyroidism and around 17 progressor patients. Overall results and qualifications from the work: No statistical method was used to set the sample size in advance, and investigators knew the group allocation. In cross-validation, a model built on a 13 V-J signature told ophthalmopathy apart from stable hyperthyroidism with under 90% sensitivity and around 84% specificity, and in testing the same model reached 80%/75%. Blood samples also contained most of the expanded thyroid clonotypes (frequency above 0.001), which suggests that blood repertoires may reflect thyroid immune responses. During validation, the model predicted progression to ophthalmopathy a median of approximately six months ahead of onset, with almost 71% sensitivity and 72.22% specificity.

TCR beta CDR3 regions were amplified from RNA transcripts. For the first round of RT-PCR on the TCR CDR3, the HTBI primer set was used together with the Qiagen OneStep RT-PCR kit. The libraries were constructed in a second round of multiplex PCR and then size-selected and purified. Paired-end sequencing of the libraries was performed with 100 bp reads on an Illumina HiSeq2000. The authors' pipeline ran thus. SOAPnuke was used to process the raw data, removing reads that contained adapters or uncalled bases, had a mean Phred below 15, or lacked an exact match to the constant primer or identifier. High-quality paired reads were merged using COPE v1.2.5, and each unique nucleotide sequence was defined as a clonotype. MiTCR v1.1 was used to align clonotypes to the IMGT TRBV, TRBD and TRBJ reference segments. The analysis was restricted to V-J combinations with a frequency above 0.0001, which together covered approximately 99% of the repertoires. The TCS score was defined as the ratio of F50 (clonal expansion) to E x V (chaos), calculated using BLOSUM62-based TCRdist between CDR3 peptides within each V-J. Welch's t-statistics and random forest reduced around 520 V-J features to around 14, which were used in a naive Bayes classifier (R e1071). Through fastp at Q25 and MiXCR, TCRdb rebuilt clones from the public reads, retaining in-frame beta chains. Each CDR3 protein gets just one entry, which takes the most common genes and DNA from the rows behind it. These V and J calls derive from TCRdb rather than the authors' analysis. The sample table shows about 530,000 distinct CDR3 sequences, and about a sixth are seen once. The ten largest account for 17% of the sample.

Ophthalmopathy patients had moderately to severely active disease, with a Clinical Activity Score of 3 or more, a NOSPECS grade of 4 or more, and a disease duration of less than 3 months. Any patient with an uncontrolled infection, another autoimmune disease, pregnancy or lactation was excluded. Diagnoses were established on the basis of clinical symptoms, serum thyroxine and TRAb, thyroid ultrasound, and orbital computed tomography. Ficoll-Paque density gradient centrifugation was used to isolate PBMCs from about 9 ml of fresh peripheral blood. Trizol reagent was used to extract total RNA, and RNA quality was then checked on an Agilent 2100 Bioanalyzer. The count of this clonotype is one. Its antigen target is currently unknown. Qualities for individual bases were not recorded, and no much larger clone is one base off. A lone read offers only weak evidence. CDR1 and CDR2, per the germline V gene, are SGHAT and FQNNGV. The CDR3 measures 18 amino acids from cysteine to phenylalanine. The retained sequence is limited to the CDR3, 54 bases, with the frame set at the first base. V loses 5 bases at its end and J loses 5 bases; junction bases beyond the gene matches: 15.

The chain is encoded by TRBV11-2 joined to TRBJ2-3; 11 central nucleotides agree with TRBD2. The sequence derives from a woman between 18 and 29 years old with Graves' ophthalmopathy. Material for sequencing was blood. The DNA sequence is as follows: TGTGCCAGCAGCCAAGATATTAGCGGGGGGGCCGGAGGAGATACGCAGTATTTT. It translates as CASSQDISGGAGGDTQYF.